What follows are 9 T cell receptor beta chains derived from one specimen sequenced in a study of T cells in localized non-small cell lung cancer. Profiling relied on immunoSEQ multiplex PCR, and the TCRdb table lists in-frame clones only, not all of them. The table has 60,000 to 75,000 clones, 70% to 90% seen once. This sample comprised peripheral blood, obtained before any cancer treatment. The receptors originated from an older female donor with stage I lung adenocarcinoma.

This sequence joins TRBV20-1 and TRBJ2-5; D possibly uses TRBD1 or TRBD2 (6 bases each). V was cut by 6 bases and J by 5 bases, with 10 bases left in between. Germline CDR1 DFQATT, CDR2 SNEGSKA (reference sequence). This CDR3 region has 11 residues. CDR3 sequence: CSAWGAETQYF. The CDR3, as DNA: TGCAGTGCATGGGGGGCTGAGACCCAGTACTTC.

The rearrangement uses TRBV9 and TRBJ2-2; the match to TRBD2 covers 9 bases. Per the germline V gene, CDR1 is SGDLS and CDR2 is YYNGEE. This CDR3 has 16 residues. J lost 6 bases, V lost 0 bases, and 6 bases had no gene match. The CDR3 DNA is TGTGCCAGCAGCGTAGGCGGGGGGGCCGTAGCCGGGGAGCTGTTTTTT. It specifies CASSVGGGAVAGELFF.

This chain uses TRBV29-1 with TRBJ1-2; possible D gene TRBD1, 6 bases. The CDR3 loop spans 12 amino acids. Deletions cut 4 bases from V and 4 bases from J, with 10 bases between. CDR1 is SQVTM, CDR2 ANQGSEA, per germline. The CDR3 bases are TGCAGCGTTGTAGGGGGGGTCTATGGCTACACCTTC. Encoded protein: CSVVGGVYGYTF.

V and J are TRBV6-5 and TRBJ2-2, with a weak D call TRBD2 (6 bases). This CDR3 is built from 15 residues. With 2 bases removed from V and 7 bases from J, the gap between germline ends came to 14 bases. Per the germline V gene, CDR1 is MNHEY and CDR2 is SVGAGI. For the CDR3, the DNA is TGTGCCAGCAGTTACGTGCGGGGAAGGGGCGGGGAGCTGTTTTTT. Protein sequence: CASSYVRGRGGELFF.

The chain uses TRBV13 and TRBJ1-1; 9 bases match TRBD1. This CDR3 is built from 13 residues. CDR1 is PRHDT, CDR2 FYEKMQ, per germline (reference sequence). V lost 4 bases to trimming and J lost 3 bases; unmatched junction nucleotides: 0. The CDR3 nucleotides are TGTGCCAGCAGCTGGGACAGGGACACTGAAGCTTTCTTT. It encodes CASSWDRDTEAFF.

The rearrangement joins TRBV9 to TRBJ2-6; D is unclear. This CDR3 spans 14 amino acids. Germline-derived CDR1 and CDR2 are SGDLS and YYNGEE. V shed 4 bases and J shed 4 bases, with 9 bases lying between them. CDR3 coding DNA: TGTGCCAGCAGCAGAGCTGGGGGGGCCAACGTCCTGACTTTC. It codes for CASSRAGGANVLTF.

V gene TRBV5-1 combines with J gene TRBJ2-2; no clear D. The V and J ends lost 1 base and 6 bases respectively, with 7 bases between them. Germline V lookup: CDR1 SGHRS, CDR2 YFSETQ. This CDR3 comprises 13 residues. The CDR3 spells CASSLRYPGELFF. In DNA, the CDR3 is TGCGCCAGCAGCTTGCGGTACCCCGGGGAGCTGTTTTTT.

The CDR3 reads CAIRRGETGTDTQYF. The CDR3 region has the DNA TGTGCCATCAGGAGGGGGGAGACGGGCACAGATACGCAGTATTTT. V and J are TRBV10-3 and TRBJ2-3; the D call may be TRBD1 or TRBD2 (6 bases each). The V end lost 6 bases, the J end lost 1 base, and 14 bases lay between the germline ends. The CDR3 contains 15 residues. The germline CDR1 and CDR2 sequences are ENHRY and SYGVKD.

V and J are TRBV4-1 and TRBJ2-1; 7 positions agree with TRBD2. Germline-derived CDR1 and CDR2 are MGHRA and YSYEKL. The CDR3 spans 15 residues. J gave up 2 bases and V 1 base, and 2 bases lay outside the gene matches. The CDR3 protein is CASSQALAAYNEQFF. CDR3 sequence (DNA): TGCGCCAGCAGCCAAGCCCTAGCGGCCTACAATGAGCAGTTCTTC.